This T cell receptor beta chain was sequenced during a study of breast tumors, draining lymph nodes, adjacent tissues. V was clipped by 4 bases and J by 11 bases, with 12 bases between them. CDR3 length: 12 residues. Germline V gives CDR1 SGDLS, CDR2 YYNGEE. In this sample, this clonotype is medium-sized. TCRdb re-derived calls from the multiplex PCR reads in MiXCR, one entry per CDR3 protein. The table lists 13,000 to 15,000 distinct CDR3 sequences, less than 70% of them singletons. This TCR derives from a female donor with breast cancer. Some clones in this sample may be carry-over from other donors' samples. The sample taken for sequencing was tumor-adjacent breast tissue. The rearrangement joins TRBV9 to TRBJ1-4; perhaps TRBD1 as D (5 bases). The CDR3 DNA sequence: TGTGCCAGCAGCCCCCAGGGCGGGAAACTGTTTTTT. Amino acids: CASSPQGGKLFF. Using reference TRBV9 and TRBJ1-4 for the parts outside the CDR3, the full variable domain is DSGVTQTPKHLITATGQRVTLRCSPRSGDLSVYWYQQSLDQGLQFLIQYYNGEERAKGNILERFSAQQFPDLHSELNLSSLELGDSALYFCASSPQGGKLFFGSGTQLSVL.